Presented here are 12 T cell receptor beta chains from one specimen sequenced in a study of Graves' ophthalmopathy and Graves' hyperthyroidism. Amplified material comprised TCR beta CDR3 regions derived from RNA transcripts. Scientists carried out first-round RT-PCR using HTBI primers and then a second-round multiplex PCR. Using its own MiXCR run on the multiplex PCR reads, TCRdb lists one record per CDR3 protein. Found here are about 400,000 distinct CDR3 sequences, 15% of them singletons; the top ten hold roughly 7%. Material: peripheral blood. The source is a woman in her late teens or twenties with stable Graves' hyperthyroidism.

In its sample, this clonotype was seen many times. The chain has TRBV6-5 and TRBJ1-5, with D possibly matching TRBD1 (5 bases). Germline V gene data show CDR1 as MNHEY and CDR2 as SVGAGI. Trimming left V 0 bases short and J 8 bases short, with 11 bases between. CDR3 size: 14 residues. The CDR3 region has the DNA TGTGCCAGCAGTTACTCAGGGGAGGGTGAGCCCCAGCATTTT. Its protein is CASSYSGEGEPQHF.

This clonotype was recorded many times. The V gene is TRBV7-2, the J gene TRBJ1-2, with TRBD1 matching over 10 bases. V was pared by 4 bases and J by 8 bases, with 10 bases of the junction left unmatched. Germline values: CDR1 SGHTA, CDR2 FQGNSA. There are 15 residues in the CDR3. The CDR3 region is CASSSKIGTGEGYTF. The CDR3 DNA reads TGTGCCAGCAGCTCAAAAATTGGGACAGGGGAAGGCTACACCTTC. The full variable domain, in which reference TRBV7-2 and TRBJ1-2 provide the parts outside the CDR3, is GAGVSQSPSNKVTEKGKDVELRCDPISGHTALYWYRQSLGQGLEFLIYFQGNSAPDKSGLPSDRFSAERTGGSVSTLTIQRTQQEDSAVYLCASSSKIGTGEGYTFGSGTRLTVV.

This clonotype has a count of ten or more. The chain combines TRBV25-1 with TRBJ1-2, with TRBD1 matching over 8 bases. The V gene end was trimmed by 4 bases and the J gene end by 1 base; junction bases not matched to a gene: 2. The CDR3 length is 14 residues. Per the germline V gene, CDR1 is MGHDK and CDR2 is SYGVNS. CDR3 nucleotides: TGTGCCAGCAGTGCCGACAGGGGTAACTATGGCTACACCTTC. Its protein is CASSADRGNYGYTF.

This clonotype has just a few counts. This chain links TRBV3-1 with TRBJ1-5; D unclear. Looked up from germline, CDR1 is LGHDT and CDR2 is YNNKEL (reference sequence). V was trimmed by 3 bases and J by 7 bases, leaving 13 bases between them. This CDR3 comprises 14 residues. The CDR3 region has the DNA TGTGCCAGCAGCCAGAATAGGATGCGGCAGCCCCAGCATTTT. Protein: CASSQNRMRQPQHF.

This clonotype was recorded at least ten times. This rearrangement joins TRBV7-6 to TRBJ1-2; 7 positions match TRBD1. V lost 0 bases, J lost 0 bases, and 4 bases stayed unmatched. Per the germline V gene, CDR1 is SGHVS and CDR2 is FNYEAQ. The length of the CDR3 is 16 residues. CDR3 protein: CASSLAAGTANYGYTF. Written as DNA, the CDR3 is TGTGCCAGCAGCTTAGCCGCCGGGACAGCTAACTATGGCTACACCTTC.

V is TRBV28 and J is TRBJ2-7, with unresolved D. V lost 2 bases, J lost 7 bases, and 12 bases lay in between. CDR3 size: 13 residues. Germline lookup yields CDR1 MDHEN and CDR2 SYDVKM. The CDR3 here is CASSLQGWIEQYF. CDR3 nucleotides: TGTGCCAGCAGTTTACAAGGTTGGATTGAGCAGTACTTC.

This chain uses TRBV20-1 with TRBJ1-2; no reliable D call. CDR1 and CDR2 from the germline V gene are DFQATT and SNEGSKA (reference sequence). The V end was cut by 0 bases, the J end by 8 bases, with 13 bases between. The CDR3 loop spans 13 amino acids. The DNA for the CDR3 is TGCAGTGCTAGAGATTGGAGGGCCGGAGGCTACACCTTC. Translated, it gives CSARDWRAGGYTF.

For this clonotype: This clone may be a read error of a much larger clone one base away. The CDR3 nucleotides are TGCGCCAGCAGCGACTTGGGGCGCGAAGAGACCCAGTACTTC. This codes for CASSDLGREETQYF. The chain has TRBV4-1 and TRBJ2-5; maybe TRBD1 (5 bases). This CDR3 has 14 residues. Germline CDR1 and CDR2: MGHRA and YSYEKL. Deletions cut 5 bases from V and 3 bases from J, with 13 bases between.

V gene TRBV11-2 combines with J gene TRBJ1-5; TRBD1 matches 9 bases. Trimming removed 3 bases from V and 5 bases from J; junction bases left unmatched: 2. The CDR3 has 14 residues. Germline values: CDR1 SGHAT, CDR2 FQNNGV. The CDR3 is CASSFGQGHQPQHF. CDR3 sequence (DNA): TGTGCCAGCAGCTTTGGACAGGGGCATCAGCCCCAGCATTTT.

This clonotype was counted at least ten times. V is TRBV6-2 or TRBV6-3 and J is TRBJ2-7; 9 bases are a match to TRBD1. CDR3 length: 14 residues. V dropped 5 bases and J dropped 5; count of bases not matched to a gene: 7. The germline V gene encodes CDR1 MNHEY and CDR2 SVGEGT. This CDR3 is CASSPRDREDEQYF. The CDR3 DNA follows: TGTGCCAGCAGTCCCCGGGACAGGGAGGACGAGCAGTACTTC.

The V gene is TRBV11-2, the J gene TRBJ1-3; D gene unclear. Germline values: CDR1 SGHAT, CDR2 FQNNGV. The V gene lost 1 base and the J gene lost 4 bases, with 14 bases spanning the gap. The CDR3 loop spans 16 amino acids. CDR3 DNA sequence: TGTGCCAGCAGCTTAGGTCATGGAGTCTTCGGAAACACCATATATTTT. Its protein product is CASSLGHGVFGNTIYF.

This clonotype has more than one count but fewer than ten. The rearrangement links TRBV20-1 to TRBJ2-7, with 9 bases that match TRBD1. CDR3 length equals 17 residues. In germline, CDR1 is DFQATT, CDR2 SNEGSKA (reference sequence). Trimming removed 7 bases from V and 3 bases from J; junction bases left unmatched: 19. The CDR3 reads CSGKALTGGEKGYEQYF. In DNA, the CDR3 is TGCAGTGGTAAAGCCCTGACAGGGGGAGAAAAAGGCTACGAGCAGTACTTC.